The TCR beta chain under discussion was sequenced for a study of blood T cell repertoires in COVID-19. The CDR3 is made up of 12 amino acids. The V gene lost 4 bases and the J gene lost 10 bases, with 11 bases spanning the gap. The germline V gene has CDR1 SGHTA and CDR2 FQGNSA. Libraries were prepared by immunoSEQ multiplex PCR; TCRdb keeps only in-frame clonotypes and omits some of them. The data contain 200,000 to 250,000 clones, 85% to 90% of them singletons. This chain links TRBV7-2 with TRBJ1-5, with a tentative D call TRBD1 (5 bases). Sequenced: PBMCs or T cells enriched from blood (not recorded which). The TCR originated in a woman in her forties or fifties in a cohort exposed to, infected with or recovered from COVID-19 (not recorded which). The CDR3 coding sequence is TGTGCCAGCAGCTCAGAATGGGGCCCCCAGCATTTT. Residues: CASSSEWGPQHF.